The TCR beta chain under discussion was sequenced for a study of T cells after yellow fever vaccination. Findings and limits, study-wide: On re-exposure, the response was weaker but peaked faster, at day 5 versus 15. Of the clonotypes, a small share occurred in both CD4 and CD8 compartments. Clones from primary vaccination mostly reappeared after the booster (96% CD4, around 90% CD8).

This clonotype was picked up many times. The antigen is unknown. In making TCR cDNA, 5'RACE template switching added a universal primer site and UMIs to it. TCRdb itself ran the 5' RACE reads through MiXCR, one entry per CDR3 protein. The table lists around 250,000 distinct CDR3 sequences, roughly 7.2% of them singletons. The source material was CD4+ T cells sorted from PBMCs, sampled 15 days after the yellow fever booster vaccination. This TCR came from a man aged 30 to 45 who received the YFV17D yellow fever vaccine.

The CDR3 protein is CSADKGQGSTGELFF. The CDR3 DNA reads TGCAGTGCCGATAAAGGACAGGGGTCCACCGGGGAGCTGTTTTTT. The genes are TRBV20-1 and TRBJ2-2; 9 bases map to TRBD1. V shed 6 bases, J shed 4 bases, and the junction held 9 bases outside the gene matches. The CDR3 contains 15 residues. Germline lookup yields CDR1 DFQATT and CDR2 SNEGSKA (reference sequence).